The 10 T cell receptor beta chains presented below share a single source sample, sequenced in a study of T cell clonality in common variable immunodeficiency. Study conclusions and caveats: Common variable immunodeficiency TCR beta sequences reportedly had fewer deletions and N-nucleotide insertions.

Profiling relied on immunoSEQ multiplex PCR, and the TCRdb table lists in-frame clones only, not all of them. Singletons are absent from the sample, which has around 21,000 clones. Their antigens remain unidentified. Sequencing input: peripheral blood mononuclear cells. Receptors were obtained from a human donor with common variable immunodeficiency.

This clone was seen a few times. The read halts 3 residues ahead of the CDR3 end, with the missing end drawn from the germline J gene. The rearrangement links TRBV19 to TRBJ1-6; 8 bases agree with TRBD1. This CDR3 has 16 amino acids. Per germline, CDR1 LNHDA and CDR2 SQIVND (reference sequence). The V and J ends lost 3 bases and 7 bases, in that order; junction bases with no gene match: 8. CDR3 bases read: TGTGCCAGTAGTATTTTGGTTGGACAGGGCAATTCACCC. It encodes CASSILVGQGNSP. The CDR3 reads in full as CASSILVGQGNSPLHF.

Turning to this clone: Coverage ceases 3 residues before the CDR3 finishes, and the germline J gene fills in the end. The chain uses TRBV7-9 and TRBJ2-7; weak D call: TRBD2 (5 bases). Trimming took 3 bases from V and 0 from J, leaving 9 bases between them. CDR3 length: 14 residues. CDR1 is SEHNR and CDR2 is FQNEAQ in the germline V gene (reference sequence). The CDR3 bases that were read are TGTGCCAGCAGCTTTAGCGCTTCCTCCTACGAG. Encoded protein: CASSFSASSYE. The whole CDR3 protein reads CASSFSASSYEQYF.

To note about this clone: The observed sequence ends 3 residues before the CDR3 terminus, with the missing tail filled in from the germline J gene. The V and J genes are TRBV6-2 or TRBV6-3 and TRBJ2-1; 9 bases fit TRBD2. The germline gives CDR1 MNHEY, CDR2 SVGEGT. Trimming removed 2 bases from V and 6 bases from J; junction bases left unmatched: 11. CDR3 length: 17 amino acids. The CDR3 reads CASSYRREGLPSNEQFF. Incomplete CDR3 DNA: TGTGCCAGCAGTTACCGGCGGGAGGGCCTCCCAAGCAATGAG.

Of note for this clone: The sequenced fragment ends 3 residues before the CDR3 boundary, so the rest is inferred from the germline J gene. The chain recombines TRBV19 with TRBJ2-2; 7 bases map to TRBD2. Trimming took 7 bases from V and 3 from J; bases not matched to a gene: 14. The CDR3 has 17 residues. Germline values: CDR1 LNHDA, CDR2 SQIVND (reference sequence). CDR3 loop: CASKAGSLASHTGELFF. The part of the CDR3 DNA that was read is TGTGCCAGTAAGGCAGGGTCACTAGCGTCACACACCGGGGAG. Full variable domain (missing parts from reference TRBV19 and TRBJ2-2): DGGITQSPKYLFRKEGQNVTLSCEQNLNHDAMYWYRQDPGQGLRLIYYSQIVNDFQKGDIAEGYSVSREKKESFPLTVTSAQKNPTAFYLCASKAGSLASHTGELFFGEGSRLTVL.

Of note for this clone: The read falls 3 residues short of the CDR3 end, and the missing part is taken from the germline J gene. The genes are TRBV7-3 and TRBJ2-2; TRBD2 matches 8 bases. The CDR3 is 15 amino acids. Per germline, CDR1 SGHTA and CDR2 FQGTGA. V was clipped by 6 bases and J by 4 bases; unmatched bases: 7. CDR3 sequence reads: CASREGLGGTGELFF. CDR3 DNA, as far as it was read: TGTGCCAGCAGGGAGGGACTAGGTGGCACCGGGGAG.

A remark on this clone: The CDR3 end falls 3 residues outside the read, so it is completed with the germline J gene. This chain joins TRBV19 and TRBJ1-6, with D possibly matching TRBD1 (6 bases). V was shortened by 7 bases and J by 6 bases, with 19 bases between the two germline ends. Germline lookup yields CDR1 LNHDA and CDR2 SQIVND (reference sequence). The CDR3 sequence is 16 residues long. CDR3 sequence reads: CASTSPGTRGNSPLHF. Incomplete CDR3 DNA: TGTGCCAGTACCAGCCCAGGGACAAGGGGTAATTCACCC.

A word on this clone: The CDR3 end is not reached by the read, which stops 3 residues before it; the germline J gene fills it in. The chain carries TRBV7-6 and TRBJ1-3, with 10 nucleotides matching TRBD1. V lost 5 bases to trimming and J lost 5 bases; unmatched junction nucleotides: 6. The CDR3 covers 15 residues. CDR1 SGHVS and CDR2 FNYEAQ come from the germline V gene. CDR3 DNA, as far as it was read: TGTGCCAGCAGCATGGGACAGGGGCTCAGAAACACC. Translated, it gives CASSMGQGLRNT. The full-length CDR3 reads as CASSMGQGLRNTIYF.

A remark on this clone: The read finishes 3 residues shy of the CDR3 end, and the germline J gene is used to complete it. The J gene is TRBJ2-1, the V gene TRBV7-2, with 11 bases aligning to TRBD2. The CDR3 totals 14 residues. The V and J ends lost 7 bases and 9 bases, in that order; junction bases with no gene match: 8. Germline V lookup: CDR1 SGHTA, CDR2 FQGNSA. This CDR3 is CASIRTSGWGEQFF. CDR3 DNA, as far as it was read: TGTGCCAGCATCCGGACTAGCGGGTGGGGTGAG.

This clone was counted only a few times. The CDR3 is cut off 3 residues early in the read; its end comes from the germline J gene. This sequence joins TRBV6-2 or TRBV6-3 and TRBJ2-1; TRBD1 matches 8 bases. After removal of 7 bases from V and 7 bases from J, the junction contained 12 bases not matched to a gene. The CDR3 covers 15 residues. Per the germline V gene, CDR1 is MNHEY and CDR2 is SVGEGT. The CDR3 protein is CASKEDGTGVNEQFF. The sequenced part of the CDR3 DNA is TGTGCCAGCAAGGAGGACGGGACAGGAGTAAATGAG.

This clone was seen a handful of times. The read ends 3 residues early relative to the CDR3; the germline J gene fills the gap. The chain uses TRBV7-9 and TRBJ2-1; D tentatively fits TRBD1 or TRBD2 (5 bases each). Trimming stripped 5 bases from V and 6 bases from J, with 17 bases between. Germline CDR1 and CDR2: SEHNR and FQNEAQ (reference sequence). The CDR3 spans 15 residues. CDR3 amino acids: CASSRATVRGNEQFF. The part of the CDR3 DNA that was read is TGTGCCAGCAGCCGAGCCACGGTGAGGGGCAATGAG.